A selection of T cell receptor beta chains follows, all from one sample in a study of CD8+CD57+ T cells in acquired aplastic anemia. Using its own MiXCR run on the reads, TCRdb lists one record per CDR3 protein. The profile shows 150,000 to 200,000 distinct CDR3 sequences, roughly 47% of them singletons. The sample comprised sorted CD4+, CD8+, or CD8+CD57+ T cells (not recorded which) from PBMCs. The receptors come from a human donor in good health. The CDR3 runs from the conserved cysteine through the conserved F or W. A D gene is named only where the DNA matches it firmly. Only some rows state a clone size, as once, few, many or a class for expanded clones.

TRBV4-2,many,16,TRBJ2-7,TRBD1,TGTGCCAGCAGCCCTAGGGGCGGGACAGGGATCTACGAGCAGTACTTC,CASSPRGGTGIYEQYF
TRBV14,many,13,TRBJ2-7,.,TGTGCCAGCAGCCATACACCCACGGGGGAGCAGTACTTC,CASSHTPTGEQYF
TRBV7-3,.,13,TRBJ2-7,.,TGTGCCAGCAGCCGTCCAGGGAAGTACGAGCAGTACTTC,CASSRPGKYEQYF
TRBV25-1,.,18,TRBJ1-1,.,TGTGCCAGCAGTGAATGGGCTAAAGGGCGCCTAGGTAACACTGAAGCTTTCTTT,CASSEWAKGRLGNTEAFF
TRBV29-1,.,12,TRBJ1-2,TRBD1,TGCAGCGTTGGGGGGACAGGGGAAGGCTACACCTTC,CSVGGTGEGYTF
TRBV10-1,.,13,TRBJ2-7,.,TGCGCCAGCAGCCCAGCAACCCTACACGAGCAGTACTTC,CASSPATLHEQYF
TRBV7-9,few,14,TRBJ1-5,TRBD1,TGTGCCAGCAGCCCTGGGACAGTCAATCAGCCCCAGCATTTT,CASSPGTVNQPQHF
TRBV2,.,14,TRBJ1-2,.,TGTGCCAGCACTCTCCGGGACACATCCTGTGGCTACACCTTC,CASTLRDTSCGYTF
TRBV5-6,many,14,TRBJ1-2,TRBD1,TGTGCCAGCAGTTCAGGACAGGCCAACTATGGCTACACCTTC,CASSSGQANYGYTF
TRBV20-1,.,13,TRBJ2-7,TRBD1,TGCAGTGCTAGTGGGGCAGGGGGCGGCGAGCAGTACTTC,CSASGAGGGEQYF
TRBV7-2,many,15,TRBJ1-2,TRBD1,TGTGCCAGCAGCTCGCGACAGGGGGCCAACTATGGCTACACCTTC,CASSSRQGANYGYTF
TRBV7-9,.,14,TRBJ1-6,.,TGTGCCAGCAGCTTAGGACAATCAGATTCACCCCTCCACTTT,CASSLGQSDSPLHF
TRBV24-1,.,17,TRBJ2-7,.,TGTGCCACCAGGCTTCGGATCGAAGCGGCGTGGCTTTACGAGCAGTACTTC,CATRLRIEAAWLYEQYF
TRBV14,.,14,TRBJ1-1,.,TGTGCCAGCAATAAAGAGGGTAGTCACACTGAAGCTTTCTTT,CASNKEGSHTEAFF
TRBV29-1,.,11,TRBJ1-4,.,TGCAGCGTTGAGAAGGGTGAAAAACTGTTTTTT,CSVEKGEKLFF
TRBV20-1,many,15,TRBJ1-2,.,TGCAGTGCTAGAGATCAGGGACCCCGGACGGATGGCTACACCTTC,CSARDQGPRTDGYTF
TRBV4-2,many,13,TRBJ1-2,.,TGTGCCAGCACGCTACAGGGTTTGGGGGGCTACACCTTC,CASTLQGLGGYTF
TRBV20-1,many,12,TRBJ2-1,.,TGCAGTGCTTCCGGGACAATCAATGAGCAGTTCTTC,CSASGTINEQFF
TRBV9,.,13,TRBJ2-3,.,TGTGCCAGCAGCGTAGTTAACACAGATACGCAGTATTTT,CASSVVNTDTQYF
TRBV19,.,13,TRBJ1-1,.,TGTGCCAGTAGCGAGCGGGGGAACACTGAAGCTTTCTTT,CASSERGNTEAFF
TRBV12-3/TRBV12-4,few,15,TRBJ2-2,.,TGTGCCAGCAGTTTTGTTGCGGGTAGCACCGGGGAGCTGTTTTTT,CASSFVAGSTGELFF
TRBV15,.,13,TRBJ2-7,.,TGTGCCACCAGCAGAGTACTACCCTACGAGCAGTACTTC,CATSRVLPYEQYF
TRBV20-1,once,14,TRBJ2-3,TRBD2,TGCAGTGCGCGGACTAGCGGAACCACAGATACGCAGTATTTT,CSARTSGTTDTQYF
TRBV3-1,many,15,TRBJ2-7,TRBD1,TGTGCCAGCAGCCAAGGGGCCGGGACAGGGGGTGAGCAGTACTTC,CASSQGAGTGGEQYF
TRBV6-5,many,13,TRBJ1-2,.,TGTGCCAGCAGTTACCTGGCAGGGCATGGCTACACCTTC,CASSYLAGHGYTF
TRBV29-1,.,12,TRBJ1-1,.,TGCAGCGTTGGAAGACTCGTCACTGAAGCTTTCTTT,CSVGRLVTEAFF
TRBV6-1,.,14,TRBJ2-7,.,TGTGCCAGCAACTTCTGGTTCCGTCCCTACGAGCAGTACTTC,CASNFWFRPYEQYF
TRBV7-6,few,13,TRBJ2-7,TRBD1,TGTGCCAGCAGCTTGGACAGGGCCTACGAGCAGTACTTC,CASSLDRAYEQYF
TRBV24-1,.,13,TRBJ2-1,.,TGTGCCACCAGTGTAGAATCCTACAATGAGCAGTTCTTC,CATSVESYNEQFF
TRBV20-1,.,16,TRBJ1-1,.,TGCAGTGCTACGGACCTAGGACTCCCTTCGGACACTGAAGCTTTCTTT,CSATDLGLPSDTEAFF
TRBV20-1,.,16,TRBJ1-1,TRBD1,TGCAGTGCCCCGGTGGTCAGGGGGTCGATGAACACTGAAGCTTTCTTT,CSAPVVRGSMNTEAFF
TRBV7-8,.,16,TRBJ2-3,.,TGTGCCAGCAGCTTATCTTCGGTTGGGGGGGCTGATACGCAGTATTTT,CASSLSSVGGADTQYF
TRBV19,.,14,TRBJ1-1,.,TGTGCCAGTAGAGGACTCTCGGGGGTCACTGAAGCTTTCTTT,CASRGLSGVTEAFF
TRBV25-1,.,12,TRBJ1-1,.,TGTGCCAGCAGTGGAGGGGTAACTGAAGCTTTCTTT,CASSGGVTEAFF
TRBV29-1,once,15,TRBJ2-1,TRBD2,TGCAGCACAGGGCTAGCGGGAAGGACCTACAATGAGCAGTTCTTC,CSTGLAGRTYNEQFF
TRBV24-1,few,14,TRBJ1-1,TRBD1,TGTGCCAGCAGCCTGGGACAGAGGAACACTGAAGCTTTCTTT,CASSLGQRNTEAFF
TRBV6-1,many,14,TRBJ1-2,.,TGTGCCAGCAGATTCGACAGCGGCGGCTATGGCTACACCTTC,CASRFDSGGYGYTF
TRBV6-1,many,12,TRBJ2-3,TRBD1,TGTGCCAGCAGGACAGGGGTAGATACGCAGTATTTT,CASRTGVDTQYF
TRBV24-1,.,16,TRBJ2-1,.,TGTGCCACCAGTGGTCCCGACGGGAGCCCCTACAATGAGCAGTTCTTC,CATSGPDGSPYNEQFF
TRBV9,.,11,TRBJ2-2,.,TGTGCCAGCAGTAGCAGCGGGGAGCTGTTTTTT,CASSSSGELFF
TRBV7-2,.,13,TRBJ2-5,.,TGTGCCAGCAGCTTAGGGACAGTAGAGACCCAGTACTTC,CASSLGTVETQYF
TRBV12-3/TRBV12-4,many,15,TRBJ1-5,TRBD1,TGTGCCAGCAACCGAGACAGGGGGCAGGGGCAGCCCCAGCATTTT,CASNRDRGQGQPQHF
TRBV20-1,many,15,TRBJ1-6,.,TGCAGTGCTCCTCCGGGGGTAAATTGGGATTCACCCCTCCACTTT,CSAPPGVNWDSPLHF
TRBV6-1,many,16,TRBJ2-2,.,TGTGCCAGCAGTTCCGGACACGACCCCCCCACCGGGGAGCTGTTTTTT,CASSSGHDPPTGELFF
TRBV11-3,many,13,TRBJ2-1,.,TGTGCCAGCAGCCCCCAGTGGGACAATGAGCAGTTCTTC,CASSPQWDNEQFF
TRBV12-3/TRBV12-4,.,14,TRBJ2-5,TRBD1,TGTGCCAGCAAACCGGGACAGGGCCTTCAGACCCAGTACTTC,CASKPGQGLQTQYF
TRBV30,many,11,TRBJ2-1,.,TGTGCTGGGGGCCGCGACAATGAGCAGTTCTTC,CAGGRDNEQFF
TRBV13,.,13,TRBJ1-1,.,TGTGCCTCTTCGGCCGCAGGGAGAACTGAAGCTTTCTTT,CASSAAGRTEAFF
TRBV2,.,16,TRBJ1-2,TRBD1,TGTGCCAGCAGTGTGTACCTGACAGGGGGTGACTATGGCTACACCTTC,CASSVYLTGGDYGYTF
TRBV6-1,.,14,TRBJ1-1,.,TGTGCCAGCCAAACATTCAAAAAGAACACTGAAGCTTTCTTT,CASQTFKKNTEAFF
TRBV10-1,.,13,TRBJ1-2,.,TGCGCCAGCCGAAAAGACAGGTGCTATGGCTACACCTTC,CASRKDRCYGYTF
TRBV20-1,many,11,TRBJ2-7,.,TGCAGTGCTACACCCACCTACGAGCAGTACTTC,CSATPTYEQYF
TRBV6-1,few,13,TRBJ2-5,.,TGTGCCAGCAGATTTTATCCCGGGGAGACCCAGTACTTC,CASRFYPGETQYF
TRBV15,many,15,TRBJ1-5,.,TGTGCCACCAGCAGAGACTGGACAGGCAATCAGCCCCAGCATTTT,CATSRDWTGNQPQHF
TRBV9,many,12,TRBJ2-3,.,TGTGCCAGCAGCGTAGTTCCGGATACGCAGTATTTT,CASSVVPDTQYF
TRBV6-2/TRBV6-3,few,13,TRBJ2-2,.,TGTGCCAGCAGTTATTCAGGGAGTGGTAAGCTGTTTTTT,CASSYSGSGKLFF
TRBV27,many,12,TRBJ1-1,.,TGTGCCAGCAGTTTTCGACGGGATGAAGCTTTCTTT,CASSFRRDEAFF
TRBV7-6,few,13,TRBJ2-7,.,TGTGCCAGCAGCTCGATCCAGGGGAGCGAGCAGTACTTC,CASSSIQGSEQYF